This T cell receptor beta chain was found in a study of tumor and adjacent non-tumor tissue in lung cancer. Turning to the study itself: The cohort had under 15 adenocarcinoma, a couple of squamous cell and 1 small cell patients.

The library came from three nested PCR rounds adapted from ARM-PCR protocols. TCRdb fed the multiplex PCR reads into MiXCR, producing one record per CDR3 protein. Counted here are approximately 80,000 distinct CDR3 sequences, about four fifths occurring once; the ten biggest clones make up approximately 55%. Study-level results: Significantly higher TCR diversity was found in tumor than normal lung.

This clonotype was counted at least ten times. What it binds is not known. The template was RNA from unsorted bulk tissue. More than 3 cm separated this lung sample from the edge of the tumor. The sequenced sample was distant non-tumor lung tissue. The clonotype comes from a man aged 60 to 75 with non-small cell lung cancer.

CDR3 sequence reads: CASSLRPGFYAYEQYF. The CDR3 DNA sequence: TGTGCCAGCAGTTTAAGGCCAGGCTTTTACGCCTACGAGCAGTACTTC. The V and J genes are TRBV28 and TRBJ2-7; D is unresolved. The CDR3 sequence is 16 residues long. Per the germline V gene, CDR1 is MDHEN and CDR2 is SYDVKM. V was pared by 2 bases and J by 2 bases, with 16 bases between.